The 5 T cell receptor beta chains listed next were all sequenced from one sample in a study of blood T cell repertoires in COVID-19. The table came from immunoSEQ multiplex PCR; TCRdb's copy has only in-frame clones and leaves some out. Among some 220,000 clones listed, around 89% were seen once. The specimen sequenced was PBMCs or T cells enriched from blood (not recorded which). These receptors were collected from a woman aged 25 to 45 who had recovered from COVID-19.

The chain has TRBV9 and TRBJ1-4, with D possibly TRBD1 on 5 matching bases. The CDR3 has 14 amino acids. Germline-derived CDR1 and CDR2 are SGDLS and YYNGEE. The V end was cut by 4 bases, the J end by 8 bases, with 15 bases between. Here the CDR3 DNA reads TGTGCCAGCAGCAGAGGGAGGGGAGGAGAAAAACTGTTTTTT. Its protein product is CASSRGRGGEKLFF.

J is TRBJ2-7 and V is TRBV6-5, with TRBD2 matching 9 bases. The CDR3 runs 15 residues. V shed 6 bases and J 5 bases; nucleotides not matched to a gene: 11. In germline, CDR1 is MNHEY, CDR2 SVGAGI. CDR3 in DNA: TGTGCCAGCAGAAAAATAGCGGGGGTATCGAACGAGCAGTACTTC. The encoded protein is CASRKIAGVSNEQYF.

CDR3 loop: CASSQDGGASTDTQYF. In DNA, the CDR3 is TGCGCCAGCAGCCAAGACGGCGGGGCTAGCACAGATACGCAGTATTTT. The gene calls are TRBV4-3 and TRBJ2-3; tentatively, D is TRBD2 (6 bases). V lost 0 bases and J lost 0, with 10 bases in between. This CDR3 has 16 amino acids. CDR1 and CDR2 (germline): LGHNA, YSLEER.

With regard to this clone: This sample also contains other DNA sequences that code for the same CDR3. The chain is built from TRBV11-2 and TRBJ1-2; 8 nucleotides line up with TRBD1. CDR3 size: 15 residues. Trimming took 3 bases from V and 4 from J; bases not matched to a gene: 7. The germline V gene has CDR1 SGHAT and CDR2 FQNNGV. The CDR3 DNA sequence: TGTGCCAGCAGCTTGGACAAAGACAGGGGCTATGGCTACACCTTC. As protein: CASSLDKDRGYGYTF.

A few counts support this clone. This chain links TRBV7-8 with TRBJ2-3; the match to TRBD2 covers 16 bases. Germline V gene lookup returns CDR1 SGHVS and CDR2 FQNEAQ. V trimming: 6 bases; J trimming: 6 bases; junction bases outside the gene matches: 9. CDR3 length equals 17 residues. CDR3 loop: CASRVTGLAGGSDTQYF. The CDR3, as DNA: TGTGCCAGCAGAGTGACGGGACTAGCGGGGGGGTCGGATACGCAGTATTTT.